One and the same sample provided the 23 T cell receptor beta chains below, sequenced in a study of sequential checkpoint blockade in melanoma. Treatment indicated: randomized to nivolumab then ipilimumab (arm A) or the reverse (arm B). The repertoire was sequenced with immunoSEQ multiplex PCR; TCRdb's copy has only in-frame clones and lacks some. The sample lists 30,000 to 40,000 clones, around 86% occurring once. The sample was CD8+ T cells sorted from blood (inferred from file names), taken from a patient given nivolumab and ipilimumab in sequence. The source of these receptors is a human donor with melanoma.

The rearrangement links TRBV5-1 to TRBJ2-1, with TRBD2 matching over 10 bases. CDR1 and CDR2 from the germline V gene are SGHRS and YFSETQ. The CDR3 has 16 residues. Trimming cost V 4 bases and J 7 bases; bases outside gene matches: 11. CDR3 sequence: CASSPLLAGRRNEQFF. The CDR3 coding sequence is TGCGCCAGCAGCCCCCTACTAGCGGGAAGAAGGAATGAGCAGTTCTTC.

The V gene is TRBV4-3, the J gene TRBJ2-5, with 8 nucleotides matching TRBD2. This CDR3 has 16 residues. After removal of 1 base from V and 4 bases from J, the junction contained 8 bases not matched to a gene. Per the germline V gene, CDR1 is LGHNA and CDR2 is YSLEER. DNA of the CDR3: TGCGCCAGCAGCCAAGTCGGGGGCCGGGGGGGAGAGACCCAGTACTTC. It yields the protein CASSQVGGRGGETQYF.

The chain recombines TRBV7-9 with TRBJ1-4, with D tentatively TRBD1 (5 bases). Germline V CDR1 and CDR2: SEHNR, FQNEAQ (reference sequence). Trimming left V 1 base short and J 0 bases short, with 6 bases between. This CDR3 has 15 amino acids. The CDR3 protein is CASSLVRATNEKLFF. CDR3 sequence (DNA): TGTGCCAGCAGCTTAGTCAGGGCAACTAATGAAAAACTGTTTTTT.

This clone was recorded a few times. This chain uses TRBV5-1 with TRBJ2-7, with D perhaps matching TRBD2 (6 bases). The germline V gene encodes CDR1 SGHRS and CDR2 YFSETQ. V gave up 3 bases and J gave up 7 bases, with 11 bases separating them. CDR3 length: 12 residues. The CDR3 reads CASSWDSGEQYF. CDR3 DNA sequence: TGCGCCAGCAGCTGGGACTCAGGGGAGCAGTACTTC.

This sequence joins TRBV7-9 and TRBJ2-7; 9 nucleotides match TRBD1. The CDR3 is 18 amino acids. Germline CDR1 SEHNR, CDR2 FQNEAQ (reference sequence). Losses at the gene ends were 4 bases for V and 4 bases for J; bases not matched to a gene: 17. CDR3: CASSSVLVLDRGLYEQYF. DNA of the CDR3: TGTGCCAGCAGCTCCGTATTGGTGCTGGACAGGGGTTTGTACGAGCAGTACTTC.

V usage is TRBV27 and J usage is TRBJ2-3; D gene ambiguous. Trimming cost V 1 base and J 0 bases, with 8 bases left between them. Germline values: CDR1 MNHEY, CDR2 SMNVEV (reference sequence). CDR3 length: 15 amino acids. In DNA, the CDR3 is TGTGCCAGCAGTTTATTTCTCACTAGCACAGATACGCAGTATTTT. Translating it yields CASSLFLTSTDTQYF.

The gene calls are TRBV19 and TRBJ1-1, with D hard to call. CDR3 size: 11 residues. V lost 6 bases to trimming and J lost 7 bases, with 9 bases between them. Germline CDR1 reads LNHDA; CDR2 reads SQIVND (reference sequence). For the CDR3, the DNA is TGTGCCAGTAGGGCGCGGGGTGAAGCTTTCTTT. It yields the protein CASRARGEAFF. Together with reference TRBV19 and TRBJ1-1, the CDR3 gives the full variable domain: DGGITQSPKYLFRKEGQNVTLSCEQNLNHDAMYWYRQDPGQGLRLIYYSQIVNDFQKGDIAEGYSVSREKKESFPLTVTSAQKNPTAFYLCASRARGEAFFGQGTRLTVV.

This sequence joins TRBV6-1 and TRBJ2-7, with a weak D call TRBD2 (6 bases). CDR1 is MNHNS, CDR2 SASEGT, per germline. V lost 5 bases, J lost 2 bases, and 16 bases lay in between. CDR3 size: 15 residues. This chain's CDR3 is CASSPTPGGAYEQYV. The CDR3 DNA sequence: TGTGCCAGCAGTCCGACCCCCGGAGGGGCCTACGAGCAGTACGTC.

This chain connects TRBV2 to TRBJ1-5; 9 bases line up with TRBD1. Germline V CDR1 and CDR2: SNHLY, FYNNEI. V was clipped by 4 bases and J by 6 bases; unmatched bases: 4. The CDR3 has 14 residues. The CDR3 nucleotides are TGTGCCAGCAGTGGGGGGACAGGGTTTCAGCCCCAGCATTTT. It codes for CASSGGTGFQPQHF.

This clone has just a few counts. The chain combines TRBV6-5 with TRBJ1-1; 7 nucleotides agree with TRBD1. CDR3 length equals 14 residues. The germline V gene has CDR1 MNHEY and CDR2 SVGAGI. Trimming at V came to 2 bases and at J to 7 bases, leaving 7 bases not matched to a gene. CDR3 residues: CASSYVGQTREAFF. CDR3 nucleotides: TGTGCCAGCAGTTACGTGGGACAGACCCGTGAAGCTTTCTTT.

The chain recombines TRBV9 with TRBJ1-3; no clear D gene. From germline, CDR1 is SGDLS and CDR2 YYNGEE. The CDR3 consists of 15 residues. V was trimmed by 3 bases and J by 0 bases, leaving 10 bases between them. CDR3 in DNA: TGTGCCAGCAGCGGCTCGGGGTCCTCTGGAAACACCATATATTTT. Translating it yields CASSGSGSSGNTIYF.

The J gene is TRBJ1-1, the V gene TRBV9; 10 nucleotides line up with TRBD1. Trimming at V came to 4 bases and at J to 1 base, leaving 16 bases not matched to a gene. Germline loops: CDR1 SGDLS, CDR2 YYNGEE. The CDR3 totals 19 residues. CDR3 amino acids: CASSINQLRDRGPNTEAFF. CDR3 nucleotide sequence: TGTGCCAGCAGCATAAACCAGCTACGGGACAGGGGACCGAACACTGAAGCTTTCTTT. The full variable domain, rest sourced from reference TRBV9 and TRBJ1-1, is DSGVTQTPKHLITATGQRVTLRCSPRSGDLSVYWYQQSLDQGLQFLIQYYNGEERAKGNILERFSAQQFPDLHSELNLSSLELGDSALYFCASSINQLRDRGPNTEAFFGQGTRLTVV.

The J gene is TRBJ2-7, the V gene TRBV5-1; 12 nucleotides align to TRBD1. This CDR3 contains 21 residues. The V gene's germline CDR1 is SGHRS and CDR2 YFSETQ. The J segment lost 4 bases and the V segment lost 3 bases, leaving 23 bases of the junction unmatched. The CDR3 loop is CASSSPGQGANRLLGSYEQYF. For the CDR3, the DNA is TGCGCCAGCAGCTCCCCGGGACAGGGGGCGAATCGGCTTTTAGGATCGTACGAGCAGTACTTC.

The chain has TRBV6-5 and TRBJ1-1; TRBD1 is a possible D gene (5 bases). V shed 2 bases and J shed 5 bases, with 12 bases lying between them. This CDR3 comprises 14 residues. CDR1 and CDR2 from the germline V gene are MNHEY and SVGAGI. In DNA form, the CDR3 reads TGTGCCAGCAGTTACGGGCAGGGCTATACTGAAGCTTTCTTT. Residues: CASSYGQGYTEAFF.

V usage is TRBV4-1 and J usage is TRBJ2-7, with TRBD1 identical over 8 bases. J gave up 4 bases and V 0 bases, and 8 bases lay outside the gene matches. The CDR3 extends over 16 amino acids. The germline CDR1 and CDR2 sequences are MGHRA and YSYEKL. The CDR3 DNA sequence: TGCGCCAGCAGCCAAGATCAGGGACAGGTATGGTACGAGCAGTACTTC. Protein sequence: CASSQDQGQVWYEQYF.

This clone showed up just once. V and J are TRBV7-8 and TRBJ2-7, with TRBD1 identical over 9 bases. The germline gives CDR1 SGHVS, CDR2 FQNEAQ. This CDR3 is 15 amino acids long. Trimming took 5 bases from V and 6 from J; bases not matched to a gene: 11. The chain's CDR3 is CASSEPGQGPSEQYV. CDR3 coding DNA: TGTGCCAGCAGCGAGCCGGGACAGGGTCCCTCCGAGCAGTACGTC.

The sample holds one count of this clone. The rearrangement joins TRBV9 to TRBJ1-1; possibly TRBD1 for D (5 bases). Germline CDR1 and CDR2: SGDLS and YYNGEE. The CDR3 length is 13 residues. V was pared by 0 bases and J by 7 bases, with 10 bases between. The CDR3 DNA reads TGTGCCAGCAGCGTAGGCGTGGGGCTTGAAGCTTTCTTT. This encodes CASSVGVGLEAFF.

V and J are TRBV7-8 and TRBJ1-1; D possibly corresponds to TRBD1 (6 bases). Trimming removed 2 bases from V and 4 bases from J, with 11 bases in between. CDR1 and CDR2 (germline): SGHVS, FQNEAQ. This CDR3 contains 14 residues. DNA for the CDR3: TGTGCCAGCAGCTTAACACAGGGAACCACTGAAGCTTTCTTT. Amino acids: CASSLTQGTTEAFF.

The sample holds a few counts of this clone. The rearrangement links TRBV7-8 to TRBJ1-1; no definite D call. This CDR3 has 14 amino acids. Germline V gene sequence: CDR1 SGHVS, CDR2 FQNEAQ. V dropped 1 base and J dropped 7 bases, with 13 bases sitting between them. The CDR3 region is CASSLGTIRYEAFF. The CDR3 region has the DNA TGTGCCAGCAGCTTAGGTACTATCCGATATGAAGCTTTCTTT.

The V and J genes are TRBV10-2 and TRBJ1-2; D gene ambiguous. This CDR3 contains 14 residues. From germline, CDR1 is WSHSY and CDR2 SAAADI. V was trimmed by 2 bases and J by 3 bases, leaving 10 bases between them. The CDR3 loop is CASSERAFHYGYTF. The CDR3 coding sequence is TGCGCCAGCAGTGAGAGAGCGTTTCACTATGGCTACACCTTC.

The chain is built from TRBV9 and TRBJ1-4; D perhaps matches TRBD1 (5 bases). This CDR3 spans 15 amino acids. V lost 2 bases and J lost 2, with 10 bases in between. Germline V gene sequence: CDR1 SGDLS, CDR2 YYNGEE. CDR3 protein: CASSVGGSTNEKLFF. The CDR3 DNA reads as TGTGCCAGCAGCGTGGGGGGATCCACTAATGAAAAACTGTTTTTT.

The chain carries TRBV27 and TRBJ1-5; D is possibly TRBD1 (5 bases). Germline values: CDR1 MNHEY, CDR2 SMNVEV (reference sequence). CDR3 size: 16 residues. Trimming pared 6 bases from V and 0 bases from J, leaving 15 bases between. CDR3 nucleotide sequence: TGTGCCAGCAGCAGCGACAGAGAGTATAGCAATCAGCCCCAGCATTTT. This encodes CASSSDREYSNQPQHF.

This chain links TRBV11-2 with TRBJ2-7; TRBD1 might be the D (5 bases). CDR1 is SGHAT, CDR2 FQNNGV, per germline. V gave up 2 bases and J gave up 6 bases, with 11 bases separating them. The CDR3 contains 13 residues. In DNA form, the CDR3 reads TGTGCCAGCAGCTTAACCCCAGGGTTCGAGCAGTACGTC. Protein product: CASSLTPGFEQYV.